The 20 T cell receptor beta chains listed next were all sequenced from one sample in a study of long-term antiretroviral therapy in people with HIV. The libraries were made with immunoSEQ v3.0 at survey level. Only in-frame clones appear in the TCRdb table, and some are missing; sequencing was by immunoSEQ multiplex PCR. The sample yields tens of thousands of clones, around four fifths seen once. Specimen: unsorted PBMCs, collected 0.5 years after starting antiretroviral therapy. The receptors here all came from a young man with HIV.

The V call is TRBV7-2, the J call TRBJ2-1; D possibly corresponds to TRBD2 (6 bases). Germline V gives CDR1 SGHTA, CDR2 FQGNSA. With 8 bases removed from V and 2 bases from J, the gap between germline ends came to 10 bases. This CDR3 comprises 13 residues. CDR3 DNA sequence: TGTGCCAGCCGCTCGGGGGCCTACAATGAGCAGTTCTTC. Residues: CASRSGAYNEQFF. The full variable domain, completed using reference TRBV7-2 and TRBJ2-1, is GAGVSQSPSNKVTEKGKDVELRCDPISGHTALYWYRQSLGQGLEFLIYFQGNSAPDKSGLPSDRFSAERTGGSVSTLTIQRTQQEDSAVYLCASRSGAYNEQFFGPGTRLTVL.

The rearrangement joins TRBV27 to TRBJ2-5, with 7 bases fitting TRBD1. V lost 3 bases and J lost 2; bases outside the gene matches: 3. The germline V gene has CDR1 MNHEY and CDR2 SMNVEV (reference sequence). This CDR3 region has 14 residues. This CDR3 reads CASSLWGQQETQYF. CDR3 DNA: TGTGCCAGCAGTTTGTGGGGACAGCAAGAGACCCAGTACTTC.

The rearrangement joins TRBV30 to TRBJ2-1, with TRBD2 as a possible D gene (8 bases). This CDR3 has 16 residues. CDR1 and CDR2 from the germline V gene are GTSNPN and SVGIG (reference sequence). Trimming pared 5 bases from V and 4 bases from J, leaving 21 bases between. The CDR3 DNA sequence: TGTGCCTGGTTAGGGGGCGGGGGGCCCCCGTACAATGAGCAGTTCTTC. This gives the protein CAWLGGGGPPYNEQFF.

The CDR3 sequence is CASSAQRTGGRAGELFF. CDR3 DNA sequence: TGTGCCAGCAGTGCGCAGAGGACAGGGGGCCGGGCCGGGGAGCTGTTTTTT. The chain joins TRBV6-1 to TRBJ2-2; 11 nucleotides match TRBD1. CDR3 length equals 17 residues. The J segment lost 6 bases and the V segment lost 4 bases, leaving 10 bases of the junction unmatched. Germline lookup yields CDR1 MNHNS and CDR2 SASEGT.

This clone was detected once. V gene TRBV28 combines with J gene TRBJ1-5; 9 bases are shared with TRBD1. The CDR3 runs to 15 residues. Trimming took 4 bases from V and 4 from J; bases not matched to a gene: 5. Germline V gives CDR1 MDHEN, CDR2 SYDVKM. Written as DNA, the CDR3 is TGTGCCAGCAGTTGGGGGGACAGGGAAAATCAGCCCCAGCATTTT. Protein: CASSWGDRENQPQHF. Supplemented by reference TRBV28 and TRBJ1-5, the full variable domain reads DVKVTQSSRYLVKRTGEKVFLECVQDMDHENMFWYRQDPGLGLRLIYFSYDVKMKEKGDIPEGYSVSREKKERFSLILESASTNQTSMYLCASSWGDRENQPQHFGDGTRLSIL.

The chain uses TRBV28 and TRBJ2-7; D might be TRBD1 (8 bases). There are 16 residues in the CDR3. Germline V gives CDR1 MDHEN, CDR2 SYDVKM. Trimming left V 4 bases short and J 6 bases short, with 22 bases between. The CDR3 loop reads CASSSAGAGGWFEQYF. CDR3 nucleotides: TGTGCCAGCAGTTCCGCGGGGGCAGGGGGCTGGTTCGAGCAGTACTTC.

The gene calls are TRBV6-4 and TRBJ2-2, with 15 bases identical to TRBD2. The ends lost 4 bases at V and 4 bases at J; junction bases unmatched: 1. The CDR3 has 16 amino acids. CDR1 MRHNA and CDR2 SNTAGT come from the germline V gene. CDR3 bases: TGTGCCAGCAGTGGGACTAGCGGGAGGGTCACCGGGGAGCTGTTTTTT. Its translation: CASSGTSGRVTGELFF.

This clone was counted a few times. CDR3 DNA: TGCAGTGCGAGGGAAATGCTCGAGCAGTACTTC. Protein sequence: CSAREMLEQYF. The genes are TRBV20-1 and TRBJ2-7, with D possibly being TRBD2 (5 bases). The CDR3 runs 11 residues. CDR1 DFQATT and CDR2 SNEGSKA come from the germline V gene (reference sequence). The ends were cut back, 6 bases at V and 6 bases at J, with 12 bases in the middle.

The chain recombines TRBV4-2 with TRBJ2-1; D possibly corresponds to TRBD2 (6 bases). The ends were cut back, 0 bases at V and 5 bases at J, with 17 bases in the middle. CDR1 is LGHNA, CDR2 YNFKEQ, per germline. The CDR3 contains 17 residues. DNA for the CDR3: TGTGCCAGCAGCCAAGATAGGAGGGAGTCAGTCAACAATGAGCAGTTCTTC. This codes for CASSQDRRESVNNEQFF.

V gene TRBV10-3 combines with J gene TRBJ2-6; 9 bases fit TRBD1. The germline V gene has CDR1 ENHRY and CDR2 SYGVKD. J gave up 0 bases and V 5 bases, and 2 bases lay outside the gene matches. The CDR3 length is 16 residues. The CDR3 loop reads CAISSDRGSGANVLTF. The CDR3, as DNA: TGTGCCATCAGTTCGGACAGGGGCTCTGGGGCCAACGTCCTGACTTTC.

The chain has TRBV6-5 and TRBJ2-7; unclear D gene. The germline V gene encodes CDR1 MNHEY and CDR2 SVGAGI. The CDR3 has 16 residues. Between the trimmed V and J ends, which lost 0 bases and 2 bases, there was a span of 14 bases. The CDR3 here is CASSYSTLGQTYEQYF. The CDR3 DNA reads TGTGCCAGCAGTTACTCGACTCTCGGGCAGACCTACGAGCAGTACTTC.

The chain couples TRBV5-1 to TRBJ2-3, with 10 bases identical to TRBD2. The trim removed 0 bases at V and 2 bases at J, leaving 3 bases unmatched. The CDR3 consists of 16 residues. The germline V gene encodes CDR1 SGHRS and CDR2 YFSETQ. CDR3 region: CASSLVAGGHTDTQYF. The CDR3 region has the DNA TGCGCCAGCAGCTTGGTAGCGGGGGGACACACAGATACGCAGTATTTT. The full variable domain, completed using reference TRBV5-1 and TRBJ2-3, is KAGVTQTPRYLIKTRGQQVTLSCSPISGHRSVSWYQQTPGQGLQFLFEYFSETQRNKGNFPGRFSGRQFSNSRSEMNVSTLELGDSALYLCASSLVAGGHTDTQYFGPGTRLTVL.

The chain combines TRBV4-1 with TRBJ2-1; either TRBD1 or TRBD2 may supply D (6 bases each). CDR1 is MGHRA and CDR2 is YSYEKL in the germline V gene. This CDR3 has 15 amino acids. V lost 3 bases, J lost 4 bases, and 13 bases lay in between. The CDR3 region is CASSHGGGLYNEQFF. CDR3 DNA sequence: TGCGCCAGCAGCCATGGAGGGGGACTTTACAATGAGCAGTTCTTC.

The rearrangement joins TRBV27 to TRBJ2-2, with D unresolved. The V and J ends lost 5 bases and 5 bases respectively, with 9 bases between them. CDR3 length equals 13 residues. Germline V gives CDR1 MNHEY, CDR2 SMNVEV (reference sequence). The CDR3 sequence: CASSKPVTGELFF. CDR3 sequence (DNA): TGTGCCAGCAGTAAACCCGTGACCGGGGAGCTGTTTTTT.

CDR3 DNA: TGTGCCAGCAGCTCTTCCCCCGACAGAAAGTCTTCACCCCTCCACTTT. It encodes CASSSSPDRKSSPLHF. This rearrangement joins TRBV5-6 to TRBJ1-6; TRBD1 might be the D (5 bases). The CDR3 runs 16 residues. The V end lost 3 bases, the J end lost 9 bases, and 19 bases lay between the germline ends. The V gene's germline CDR1 is SGHDT and CDR2 YYEEEE. The variable domain in full, with the rest retrieved from reference TRBV5-6 and TRBJ1-6, is DAGVTQSPTHLIKTRGQQVTLRCSPKSGHDTVSWYQQALGQGPQFIFQYYEEEERQRGNFPDRFSGHQFPNYSSELNVNALLLGDSALYLCASSSSPDRKSSPLHFGNGTRLTVT.

CDR3 sequence (DNA): TGTGCCAGCAGTCCCTTATTGACCGGGGAGCTGTTTTTT. Its translation: CASSPLLTGELFF. This chain joins TRBV13 and TRBJ2-2, with D uncertain. The germline gives CDR1 PRHDT, CDR2 FYEKMQ (reference sequence). The V end was cut by 6 bases, the J end by 5 bases, with 10 bases between. The CDR3 is 13 amino acids.

The gene calls are TRBV5-1 and TRBJ2-7, with TRBD2 matching over 12 bases. Germline assignment: CDR1 SGHRS and CDR2 YFSETQ. J was trimmed by 6 bases and V by 5 bases; bases with no gene match: 9. The CDR3 has 15 amino acids. The CDR3, as DNA: TGCGCCAGCAGACCTAGACTAGCGGGGGTTGGCGAGCAGTACTTC. Its protein product is CASRPRLAGVGEQYF.

The chain employs TRBV10-3 and TRBJ1-4; 7 bases line up with TRBD1. The germline V gene has CDR1 ENHRY and CDR2 SYGVKD. V was clipped by 6 bases and J by 5 bases; unmatched bases: 6. The CDR3 consists of 14 residues. The CDR3: CAIRAGTENEKLFF. In DNA, the CDR3 is TGTGCCATCAGGGCCGGGACAGAGAATGAAAAACTGTTTTTT.

The chain carries TRBV4-2 and TRBJ2-1; a weak D match, TRBD2 (5 bases). Germline V gene data show CDR1 as LGHNA and CDR2 as YNFKEQ. The CDR3 sequence is 16 residues long. V gave up 5 bases and J gave up 0 bases, with 14 bases separating them. The CDR3, as DNA: TGTGCCAGCAGCGTTCGGGAATCCAGCTCCTACAATGAGCAGTTCTTC. Residues: CASSVRESSSYNEQFF.

The V call is TRBV6-5, the J call TRBJ2-3; 7 bases align to TRBD2. From germline, CDR1 is MNHEY and CDR2 SVGAGI. The CDR3 spans 16 residues. After removal of 2 bases from V and 1 base from J, the junction contained 6 bases not matched to a gene. CDR3 sequence (DNA): TGTGCCAGCAGTTACCTCCTAGCGGCGGGCACAGATACGCAGTATTTT. It yields the protein CASSYLLAAGTDTQYF.